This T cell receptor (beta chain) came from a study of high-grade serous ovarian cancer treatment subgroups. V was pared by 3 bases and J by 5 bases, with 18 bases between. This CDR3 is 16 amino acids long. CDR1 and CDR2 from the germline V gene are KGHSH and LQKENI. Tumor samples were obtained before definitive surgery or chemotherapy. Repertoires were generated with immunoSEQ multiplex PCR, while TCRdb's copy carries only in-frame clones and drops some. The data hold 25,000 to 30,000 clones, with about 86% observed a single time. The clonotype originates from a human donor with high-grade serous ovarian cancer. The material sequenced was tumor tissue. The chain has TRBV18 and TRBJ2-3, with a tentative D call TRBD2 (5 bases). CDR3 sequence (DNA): TGTGCCAGCTCACCCCTTGGGAGTGGGGTAGGAGATACGCAGTATTTT. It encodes CASSPLGSGVGDTQYF.